This entry lists 3 T cell receptor beta chains sequenced from one sample in a study of response to subunit inactivated influenza vaccine. TCRdb re-derived calls from the RT-PCR reads in MiXCR, one entry per CDR3 protein. The sample comprises roughly 570,000 distinct CDR3 sequences, roughly 13% of which are singletons, and 13% rests with the top ten. The source material was PBMCs from blood, sampled 40 to 50 days after vaccination. The source is a man between 45 and 60 years old who received an inactivated influenza vaccine.

This chain links TRBV11-2 with TRBJ1-5, with unresolved D. The CDR3 is 15 amino acids. V was shortened by 4 bases and J by 0 bases, with 10 bases between the two germline ends. The germline CDR1 and CDR2 sequences are SGHAT and FQNNGV. CDR3: CASSSDGYSNQPQHF. The CDR3 nucleotides read TGTGCCAGCAGCTCGGACGGATATAGCAATCAGCCCCAGCATTTT.

This clonotype was recorded many times. The V call is TRBV4-3, the J call TRBJ2-2; D might be TRBD1 (6 bases). V was trimmed by 1 base and J by 1 base, leaving 7 bases between them. In germline, CDR1 is LGHNA, CDR2 YSLEER. The CDR3 length is 15 residues. CDR3 region: CASSQVTGNTGELFF. CDR3 sequence (DNA): TGCGCCAGCAGCCAAGTGACAGGGAACACCGGGGAGCTGTTTTTT.

The chain uses TRBV25-1 and TRBJ2-1; D may be TRBD2 (7 bases). CDR1 is MGHDK, CDR2 SYGVNS, per germline. The CDR3 runs to 14 residues. V was pared by 6 bases and J by 4 bases, with 13 bases between. The CDR3 DNA sequence: TGTGCCAGCAGGAGGGGGGGGGATTACAATGAGCAGTTCTTC. It encodes CASRRGGDYNEQFF.